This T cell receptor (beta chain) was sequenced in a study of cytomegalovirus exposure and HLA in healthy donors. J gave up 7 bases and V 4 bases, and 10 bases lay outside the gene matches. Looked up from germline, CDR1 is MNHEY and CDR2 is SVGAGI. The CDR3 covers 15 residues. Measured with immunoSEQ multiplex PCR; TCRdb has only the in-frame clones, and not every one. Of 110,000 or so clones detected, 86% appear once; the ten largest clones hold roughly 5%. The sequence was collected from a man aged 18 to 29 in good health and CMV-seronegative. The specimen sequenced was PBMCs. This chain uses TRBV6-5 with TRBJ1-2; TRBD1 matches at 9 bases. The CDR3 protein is CASSLSSGTGIGYTF. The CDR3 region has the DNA TGTGCCAGCAGTTTATCGTCCGGGACAGGGATTGGCTACACCTTC.